The 32 T cell receptor beta chains in this list originate from one sample, sequenced in a study of T cell repertoires in cytomegalovirus infection. TCRdb fed the reads into MiXCR, producing one record per CDR3 protein. The sample yields approximately 500,000 distinct CDR3 sequences, 11% seen once. The specimen was PBMCs. Source of these receptors: a human donor in good health (CMV status not recorded). Some clones in this sample may be carry-over from other donors' samples.

This clonotype was recorded at least ten times. J is TRBJ2-5 and V is TRBV7-9; the D gene is possibly TRBD2 (6 bases). Trimming took off 1 base at V and 2 bases at J, with 20 bases between the two ends. The CDR3 is 18 amino acids. Germline V gene data show CDR1 as SEHNR and CDR2 as FQNEAQ (reference sequence). In DNA, the CDR3 is TGTGCCAGCAGCTTAGGATTCGGGGGAGGAGTGGGGCAAGAGACCCAGTACTTC. It is translated as CASSLGFGGGVGQETQYF. Using reference TRBV7-9 and TRBJ2-5 for the parts outside the CDR3, the full variable domain is DTGVSQNPRHKITKRGQNVTFRCDPISEHNRLYWYRQTLGQGPEFLTYFQNEAQLEKSRLLSDRFSAERPKGSFSTLEIQRTEQGDSAMYLCASSLGFGGGVGQETQYFGPGTRLLVL.

Only a few counts were recorded for this clonotype. This chain joins TRBV20-1 and TRBJ2-7, with 16 bases matching TRBD2. Germline values: CDR1 DFQATT, CDR2 SNEGSKA (reference sequence). The V and J ends lost 5 bases and 7 bases, in that order; junction bases with no gene match: 5. This CDR3 is built from 14 residues. The CDR3 spells CSAGTSGRGWEQYF. CDR3 sequence (DNA): TGCAGTGCTGGGACTAGCGGGAGGGGGTGGGAGCAGTACTTC.

This clonotype was recorded at least ten times. This chain links TRBV12-3 or TRBV12-4 with TRBJ2-3, with TRBD2 matching 7 bases. With V trimmed by 2 bases and J by 5 bases, 7 bases remained unmatched. The CDR3 is 15 residues long. Here the CDR3 reads CASSLIMRELDTQYF. CDR3 DNA sequence: TGTGCCAGCAGTTTAATTATGCGGGAGCTAGATACGCAGTATTTT.

In its sample, this clonotype was seen once. The chain uses TRBV2 and TRBJ2-3; 9 bases are a match to TRBD2. Germline-derived CDR1 and CDR2 are SNHLY and FYNNEI. The length of the CDR3 is 15 residues. Trimming cost V 6 bases and J 2 bases; bases outside gene matches: 6. The CDR3 here is CASRETSGLTDTQYF. The CDR3 DNA reads as TGTGCCAGCAGGGAGACTAGCGGACTCACAGATACGCAGTATTTT.

This clonotype was seen many times. V is TRBV11-2 and J is TRBJ2-1, with a weak D call TRBD2 (7 bases). Trimming shortened V by 3 bases and J by 5 bases, and 14 bases separated the two germline ends. Looked up from germline, CDR1 is SGHAT and CDR2 is FQNNGV. The CDR3 runs to 15 residues. The CDR3 DNA sequence: TGTGCCAGCAGCTTTTCGGGGGGCCCGCACAATGAGCAGTTCTTC. The encoded protein is CASSFSGGPHNEQFF.

This clonotype was observed many times. The V gene is TRBV4-2, the J gene TRBJ1-2, with 8 bases aligning to TRBD1. The V gene end was trimmed by 4 bases and the J gene end by 6 bases; junction bases not matched to a gene: 10. The CDR3 is 15 amino acids. CDR1 LGHNA and CDR2 YNFKEQ come from the germline V gene. Written as DNA, the CDR3 is TGTGCCAGCAGCCTAGGGGGGCAGGGGGCAGATGGCTACACCTTC. It specifies CASSLGGQGADGYTF.

This clonotype was recorded a few times. V and J are TRBV27 and TRBJ1-1; 7 bases fit TRBD1. With V trimmed by 3 bases and J by 10 bases, 2 bases remained unmatched. This CDR3 comprises 11 residues. Germline V gene sequence: CDR1 MNHEY, CDR2 SMNVEV (reference sequence). CDR3 in amino acids: CASSFQGVAFF. CDR3 DNA sequence: TGTGCCAGCAGTTTCCAGGGGGTAGCTTTCTTT.

The chain joins TRBV20-1 to TRBJ1-5; D is possibly TRBD1 (6 bases). The CDR3 contains 15 residues. V lost 3 bases, J lost 0 bases, and 12 bases lay in between. Germline V gene data show CDR1 as DFQATT and CDR2 as SNEGSKA (reference sequence). The chain's CDR3 is CSARGGGHSNQPQHF. CDR3 DNA: TGCAGTGCTAGGGGGGGGGGCCATAGCAATCAGCCCCAGCATTTT.

V gene TRBV7-9 combines with J gene TRBJ2-5; possibly TRBD2 for D (6 bases). Germline V gene sequence: CDR1 SEHNR, CDR2 FQNEAQ (reference sequence). V was trimmed by 1 base and J by 4 bases, leaving 13 bases between them. This CDR3 has 15 amino acids. The CDR3 is CASSLVGGVRETQYF. The CDR3 coding sequence is TGTGCCAGCAGCTTAGTTGGCGGGGTAAGAGAGACCCAGTACTTC.

This clonotype was observed at least ten times. The chain has TRBV2 and TRBJ1-5; TRBD1 agrees at 7 bases. V gave up 7 bases and J gave up 6 bases; unmatched junction bases: 12. In germline, CDR1 is SNHLY, CDR2 FYNNEI. The CDR3 sequence is 15 residues long. Here the CDR3 reads CASTRAGGGSQPQHF. CDR3 in DNA: TGTGCCAGCACACGAGCAGGGGGTGGGAGTCAGCCCCAGCATTTT.

This clonotype was counted many times. J is TRBJ2-1 and V is TRBV12-5, with D possibly matching TRBD2 (6 bases). The CDR3 contains 15 residues. V was trimmed by 11 bases and J by 7 bases, leaving 24 bases between them. In germline, CDR1 is LGHNT, CDR2 FRNRAP. CDR3 sequence (DNA): TGTGCTGGGGCCACTTGGGCGGGGTCCCGGAATGAGCAGTTCTTC. Residues: CAGATWAGSRNEQFF.

This clonotype has just a few counts. The chain is built from TRBV2 and TRBJ1-1; a possible D gene is TRBD1 (5 bases). This CDR3 is 15 amino acids long. The germline gives CDR1 SNHLY, CDR2 FYNNEI. The V and J ends lost 6 bases and 6 bases respectively, with 20 bases between them. CDR3 nucleotide sequence: TGTGCCAGCAGACAATCTAGGGGAGATTACGCTGAAGCTTTCTTT. Translation: CASRQSRGDYAEAFF.

This clonotype occurred many times. The V call is TRBV28, the J call TRBJ2-7; D could derive from TRBD1 or TRBD2 (5 bases each). V lost 7 bases, J lost 3 bases, and 16 bases lay in between. This CDR3 comprises 14 residues. Germline V gives CDR1 MDHEN, CDR2 SYDVKM. CDR3 coding DNA: TGTGCCAGCACCGCCCCGGGACGGAGCTACGAGCAGTACTTC. Translation: CASTAPGRSYEQYF.

This clonotype has only a few counts. The chain combines TRBV30 with TRBJ2-1; TRBD1 might be the D (5 bases). V lost 0 bases, J lost 10 bases, and 16 bases lay in between. The CDR3 loop spans 14 amino acids. The germline CDR1 and CDR2 sequences are GTSNPN and SVGIG (reference sequence). CDR3 residues: CAWSVRLTAGEQFF. CDR3 sequence (DNA): TGTGCCTGGAGTGTACGCCTTACTGCAGGGGAGCAGTTCTTC. The full variable domain, with the rest looked up from reference TRBV30 and TRBJ2-1, is SQTIHQWPATLVQPVGSPLSLECTVEGTSNPNLYWYRQAAGRGLQLLFYSVGIGQISSEVPQNLSASRPQDRQFILSSKKLLLSDSGFYLCAWSVRLTAGEQFFGPGTRLTVL.

This chain joins TRBV7-9 and TRBJ1-1; 10 bases agree with TRBD1. V trimming: 3 bases; J trimming: 3 bases; junction bases outside the gene matches: 7. The germline gives CDR1 SEHNR, CDR2 FQNEAQ (reference sequence). CDR3 length: 16 amino acids. The CDR3 here is CASSLDRGGRDTEAFF. CDR3 DNA sequence: TGTGCCAGCAGCTTGGACAGGGGGGGTAGGGACACTGAAGCTTTCTTT.

This clonotype has at least ten counts. The V gene is TRBV14, the J gene TRBJ1-1, with 7 nucleotides matching TRBD1. CDR1 is SGHDN and CDR2 is FVKESK in the germline V gene. V lost 5 bases and J lost 4; bases outside the gene matches: 7. The CDR3 extends over 14 amino acids. The CDR3 reads CASSFGAGGTEAFF. In DNA, the CDR3 is TGTGCCAGCAGCTTCGGGGCAGGGGGCACTGAAGCTTTCTTT.

V gene TRBV3-1 combines with J gene TRBJ1-2, with D uncertain. Germline V gives CDR1 LGHDT, CDR2 YNNKEL (reference sequence). The CDR3 covers 13 residues. Trimming pared 0 bases from V and 5 bases from J, leaving 7 bases between. The CDR3 sequence: CASSQESIYGYTF. The CDR3, as DNA: TGTGCCAGCAGCCAAGAATCCATTTATGGCTACACCTTC.

This clonotype appeared many times. This chain joins TRBV20-1 and TRBJ2-7; D is tentatively TRBD1 or TRBD2 (5 bases each). There are 13 residues in the CDR3. The V gene's germline CDR1 is DFQATT and CDR2 SNEGSKA (reference sequence). V was trimmed by 2 bases and J by 1 base, leaving 9 bases between them. The chain's CDR3 is CSARPGRSYEQYF. The CDR3 DNA reads as TGCAGTGCTAGACCGGGACGGTCCTACGAGCAGTACTTC.

This clonotype was observed many times. This chain connects TRBV12-3 or TRBV12-4 to TRBJ2-3, with D possibly matching TRBD1 (6 bases). The V end was cut by 6 bases, the J end by 5 bases, with 12 bases between. The CDR3 length is 13 residues. In DNA, the CDR3 is TGTGCCAGCAGCTTATCGACAGGAGATACGCAGTATTTT. Amino acids: CASSLSTGDTQYF.

This clonotype occurred a few times. The chain is built from TRBV3-1 and TRBJ2-7; 11 bases are shared with TRBD1. The V and J ends lost 0 bases and 2 bases, in that order; junction bases with no gene match: 6. The CDR3 has 17 residues. Germline CDR1 is LGHDT and CDR2 is YNNKEL (reference sequence). The CDR3 here is CASSQDGGTGGPYEQYF. CDR3 DNA sequence: TGTGCCAGCAGCCAAGATGGGGGGACAGGGGGGCCCTACGAGCAGTACTTC.

This clonotype appeared many times. The chain carries TRBV10-3 and TRBJ2-6, with a weak D call TRBD2 (6 bases). Germline CDR1 ENHRY, CDR2 SYGVKD. V gave up 7 bases and J gave up 0 bases, with 19 bases separating them. The CDR3 contains 18 residues. In DNA form, the CDR3 reads TGTGCCATCAAAATAGGGAGGTTAGAGAGCTCTGGGGCCAACGTCCTGACTTTC. Protein product: CAIKIGRLESSGANVLTF.

There are many counts of this clonotype. The V gene is TRBV7-9, the J gene TRBJ2-3; perhaps D is TRBD1 or TRBD2 (5 bases each). The V end lost 2 bases, the J end lost 1 base, and 10 bases lay between the germline ends. CDR3 length equals 15 residues. The germline V gene has CDR1 SEHNR and CDR2 FQNEAQ (reference sequence). This CDR3 reads CASSLLPGRTDTQYF. For the CDR3, the DNA is TGTGCCAGCAGCTTACTCCCGGGGCGCACAGATACGCAGTATTTT.

This clonotype was detected ten times or more. The V call is TRBV11-2, the J call TRBJ2-1; 14 nucleotides line up with TRBD2. The CDR3 has 16 residues. Germline V gene lookup returns CDR1 SGHAT and CDR2 FQNNGV. V lost 4 bases and J lost 4; bases outside the gene matches: 3. The CDR3 loop reads CASSSRTSGRYNEQFF. Here the CDR3 DNA reads TGTGCCAGCAGCTCACGGACTAGCGGGAGGTACAATGAGCAGTTCTTC.

In this sample, this clonotype turned up a few times. A much larger clone lies a single base off, so this may be a read error. V gene TRBV28 combines with J gene TRBJ2-5; no clear D gene. The CDR3 sequence is 10 residues long. Germline V gene data show CDR1 as MDHEN and CDR2 as SYDVKM. Trimming stripped 6 bases from V and 3 bases from J, with 2 bases between. The CDR3 loop reads CASSKETQYF. The CDR3 DNA is TGTGCCAGCAGCAAAGAGACCCAGTACTTC. Full variable domain (missing parts from reference TRBV28 and TRBJ2-5): DVKVTQSSRYLVKRTGEKVFLECVQDMDHENMFWYRQDPGLGLRLIYFSYDVKMKEKGDIPEGYSVSREKKERFSLILESASTNQTSMYLCASSKETQYFGPGTRLLVL.

This clonotype was detected many times. The V gene is TRBV7-8, the J gene TRBJ1-5; D might be TRBD1 (6 bases). CDR3 length: 13 residues. Trimming took off 5 bases at V and 5 bases at J, with 10 bases between the two ends. The V gene's germline CDR1 is SGHVS and CDR2 FQNEAQ. CDR3 nucleotide sequence: TGTGCCAGCAGCCCCTACAGGGATCAGCCCCAGCATTTT. This gives the protein CASSPYRDQPQHF.

This clonotype showed up many times. This rearrangement joins TRBV5-4 to TRBJ2-2; perhaps D is TRBD1 or TRBD2 (6 bases each). Germline CDR1 is SGHNT and CDR2 is YYREEE (reference sequence). The ends were cut back, 4 bases at V and 3 bases at J, with 16 bases in the middle. The CDR3 is made up of 16 amino acids. In nucleotides, the CDR3 is TGTGCCAGCAGCCGGGGGCGGGCCCGCGACACCGGGGAGCTGTTTTTT. Encoded protein: CASSRGRARDTGELFF. Looking up the rest from reference TRBV5-4 and TRBJ2-2 gives the full variable domain: ETGVTQSPTHLIKTRGQQVTLRCSSQSGHNTVSWYQQALGQGPQFIFQYYREEENGRGNFPPRFSGLQFPNYSSELNVNALELDDSALYLCASSRGRARDTGELFFGEGSRLTVL.

In this sample, this clonotype turned up once. A read error may account for a junction end that differs from germline. The V gene is TRBV5-8, the J gene TRBJ1-6, with a tentative D call TRBD1 (6 bases). CDR3 length equals 16 residues. Germline CDR1 is SGHTS and CDR2 is YDEGEE. Here the CDR3 DNA reads TGTGCCAACAGCTCCCCACCACAGGGTACGCCGTCACCCCTCCACTTT. Protein product: CANSSPPQGTPSPLHF.

This clonotype has ten or more counts. This chain connects TRBV9 to TRBJ1-1; D call uncertain. V shed 3 bases and J shed 2 bases, with 17 bases lying between them. The length of the CDR3 is 16 residues. Per the germline V gene, CDR1 is SGDLS and CDR2 is YYNGEE. The CDR3 nucleotides read TGTGCCAGCAGCGCAGGCCCGCCAGGTACAAACACTGAAGCTTTCTTT. Protein: CASSAGPPGTNTEAFF.

This clonotype was seen repeatedly, ten times or more. The chain links TRBV19 to TRBJ1-5; the D gene is possibly TRBD1 (5 bases). V was clipped by 4 bases and J by 2 bases, with 12 bases between them. The CDR3 length is 15 residues. The germline gives CDR1 LNHDA, CDR2 SQIVND (reference sequence). CDR3 sequence: CASSTPAGGNQPQHF. The CDR3 nucleotides are TGTGCCAGTAGTACCCCCGCGGGGGGCAATCAGCCCCAGCATTTT. Based on the CDR3 plus reference TRBV19 and TRBJ1-5, the full variable domain is DGGITQSPKYLFRKEGQNVTLSCEQNLNHDAMYWYRQDPGQGLRLIYYSQIVNDFQKGDIAEGYSVSREKKESFPLTVTSAQKNPTAFYLCASSTPAGGNQPQHFGDGTRLSIL.

The V gene is TRBV20-1, the J gene TRBJ2-7; D remains ambiguous. Trimming removed 5 bases from V and 0 bases from J, with 8 bases in between. Germline V lookup: CDR1 DFQATT, CDR2 SNEGSKA (reference sequence). There are 12 residues in the CDR3. The CDR3 sequence: CSAPDPSYEQYF. The DNA for the CDR3 is TGCAGTGCTCCGGACCCCTCCTACGAGCAGTACTTC.

The genes are TRBV10-1 and TRBJ2-1; tentative D call: TRBD2 (5 bases). This CDR3 contains 14 residues. V gave up 2 bases and J gave up 6 bases, with 11 bases separating them. CDR1 WNHNN and CDR2 SYGVQD come from the germline V gene (reference sequence). CDR3 DNA sequence: TGCGCCAGCAGTGAGCCCGAAGGAGGCAATGAGCAGTTCTTC. Translation: CASSEPEGGNEQFF.

The chain has TRBV18 and TRBJ2-5; D ambiguous. Germline assignment: CDR1 KGHSH and CDR2 LQKENI. This CDR3 region has 15 residues. V lost 2 bases and J 0 bases, leaving 10 bases between the germline ends. Here the CDR3 reads CASSPSIPNQETQYF. CDR3 in DNA: TGTGCCAGCTCACCAAGCATACCAAACCAAGAGACCCAGTACTTC.